The 30 T cell receptor beta chains below were found in one sample sequenced in a study of blood T cells in healthy people across ages. Sample-barcoded 5' priming and a J-beta primer mix drove a second PCR of roughly 6 to 12 cycles. From the 5' RACE reads, TCRdb called clonotypes with MiXCR, one entry per CDR3 protein. The sample yields under 2,000,000 distinct CDR3 sequences, 40% to 55% seen once. The sample consisted of blood. Receptors were obtained from a woman between 40 and 55 years old in good health.

The genes are TRBV5-1 and TRBJ2-3, with 7 bases matching TRBD1. The CDR3 is made up of 15 amino acids. Germline V lookup: CDR1 SGHRS, CDR2 YFSETQ. The ends lost 0 bases at V and 4 bases at J; junction bases unmatched: 5. CDR3 coding DNA: TGCGCCAGCAGCTTGGAACAGGGGTATGCAGATACGCAGTATTTT. It yields the protein CASSLEQGYADTQYF.

The rearrangement links TRBV28 to TRBJ2-7; 8 nucleotides agree with TRBD2. The CDR3 is 13 amino acids. The V and J ends lost 8 bases and 6 bases, in that order; junction bases with no gene match: 9. Germline V gene lookup returns CDR1 MDHEN and CDR2 SYDVKM. DNA of the CDR3: TGTGCCAGCGCGACTAGCGTATTGATCGAGCAGTACTTC. This sequence encodes CASATSVLIEQYF.

The V gene is TRBV6-5, the J gene TRBJ1-2, with 11 bases matching TRBD1. There are 14 residues in the CDR3. After removal of 9 bases from V and 5 bases from J, the junction contained 8 bases not matched to a gene. CDR1 and CDR2 (germline): MNHEY, SVGAGI. CDR3 sequence reads: CASKGDRGIYGYTF. The CDR3 coding sequence is TGTGCCAGTAAGGGGGACAGGGGGATATATGGCTACACCTTC.

The CDR3 loop reads CASTDPGVYTEAFF. The CDR3 DNA is TGTGCCAGCACCGACCCGGGGGTGTACACTGAAGCTTTCTTT. The chain employs TRBV28 and TRBJ1-1; TRBD1 is a possible D gene (5 bases). CDR1 is MDHEN, CDR2 SYDVKM, per germline. Trimming removed 7 bases from V and 3 bases from J, with 15 bases in between. There are 14 residues in the CDR3.

This clonotype was seen only a few times. The chain uses TRBV20-1 and TRBJ1-2; 9 bases align to TRBD1. J lost 8 bases, V lost 6 bases, and 16 bases had no gene match. The germline CDR1 and CDR2 sequences are DFQATT and SNEGSKA (reference sequence). The CDR3 consists of 15 residues. The CDR3 loop reads CSAPGGTGIEGGYTF. CDR3 in DNA: TGCAGTGCCCCCGGTGGGACAGGGATAGAAGGAGGCTACACCTTC.

The chain recombines TRBV20-1 with TRBJ2-5; D perhaps matches TRBD1 (6 bases). CDR1 is DFQATT, CDR2 SNEGSKA, per germline (reference sequence). V lost 3 bases and J 1 base, leaving 9 bases between the germline ends. The CDR3 spans 13 residues. DNA of the CDR3: TGCAGTGCTAGGGGACACCTCCAAGAGACCCAGTACTTC. Protein sequence: CSARGHLQETQYF.

The rearrangement joins TRBV5-1 to TRBJ2-3; D gene unclear. The CDR3 extends over 16 amino acids. Trimming shortened V by 3 bases and J by 1 base, and 15 bases separated the two germline ends. Germline V gives CDR1 SGHRS, CDR2 YFSETQ. The CDR3 loop reads CASSSPDIDRTDTQYF. CDR3 DNA sequence: TGCGCCAGCAGCTCGCCAGACATTGACCGCACAGATACGCAGTATTTT.

The CDR3 DNA reads TGTGCCAGCAGTGGCAGGGGGCAGGACAACTATGGCTACACCTTC. This encodes CASSGRGQDNYGYTF. This chain connects TRBV6-2 or TRBV6-3 to TRBJ1-2; 8 nucleotides agree with TRBD1. CDR1 and CDR2 (germline): MNHEY, SVGEGT. V gave up 5 bases and J gave up 2 bases; unmatched junction bases: 7. The CDR3 is made up of 15 amino acids.

The V call is TRBV11-2, the J call TRBJ2-7, with D possibly TRBD1 on 7 matching bases. Trimming took 2 bases from V and 0 from J, leaving 23 bases between them. The CDR3 is 19 amino acids. Germline V CDR1 and CDR2: SGHAT, FQNNGV. The CDR3 sequence is CASSLNPSPGGISSYEQYF. CDR3 nucleotides: TGTGCCAGCAGCTTAAACCCATCCCCAGGGGGGATTAGCTCCTACGAGCAGTACTTC.

This clonotype was observed once. V usage is TRBV28 and J usage is TRBJ2-3; D unclear. CDR3 length equals 15 residues. The germline gives CDR1 MDHEN, CDR2 SYDVKM. V lost 3 bases to trimming and J lost 1 base, with 11 bases between them. This chain's CDR3 is CASSLSEHRTDTQYF. The DNA of the CDR3 is TGTGCCAGCAGTTTGTCGGAGCACCGCACAGATACGCAGTATTTT.

This clonotype was counted once. The chain joins TRBV20-1 to TRBJ1-6, with 7 bases fitting TRBD1. The CDR3 spans 15 residues. Germline CDR1 and CDR2: DFQATT and SNEGSKA (reference sequence). The ends lost 3 bases at V and 6 bases at J; junction bases unmatched: 8. CDR3 amino acids: CSASLPTGRNSPLHF. In DNA form, the CDR3 reads TGCAGTGCTAGCCTACCGACAGGGCGTAATTCACCCCTCCACTTT.

This clonotype was counted at least ten times. The chain links TRBV7-2 to TRBJ2-7; 9 nucleotides agree with TRBD2. Germline assignment: CDR1 SGHTA and CDR2 FQGNSA. The J segment lost 0 bases and the V segment lost 4 bases, leaving 4 bases of the junction unmatched. This CDR3 comprises 15 residues. CDR3 sequence (DNA): TGTGCCAGCAGCTCTAGCGGGGTGAGCTCCTACGAGCAGTACTTC. It translates to CASSSSGVSSYEQYF.

This clonotype has a count of ten or more. V and J are TRBV7-2 and TRBJ1-6, with D possibly TRBD1 on 5 matching bases. CDR3 size: 14 residues. Trimming removed 0 bases from V and 6 bases from J, with 6 bases in between. Germline V CDR1 and CDR2: SGHTA, FQGNSA. CDR3: CASSLAGVNSPLHF. CDR3 DNA: TGTGCCAGCAGCTTAGCAGGGGTTAATTCACCCCTCCACTTT.

This clonotype was seen only a few times. The rearrangement joins TRBV6-5 to TRBJ2-7; 7 bases fit TRBD1. V dropped 6 bases and J dropped 3; count of bases not matched to a gene: 17. Germline assignment: CDR1 MNHEY and CDR2 SVGAGI. The CDR3 loop spans 17 amino acids. The CDR3 nucleotides read TGTGCCAGCAGCTATACAGGGGTGGGTGTAAGAAGCTACGAGCAGTACTTC. This encodes CASSYTGVGVRSYEQYF.

The table lists this clonotype with a count of one. An end of the junction differs from the germline gene, which may be a read error. The gene calls are TRBV6-2 or TRBV6-3 and TRBJ2-1; 8 positions match TRBD2. The CDR3 length is 15 residues. Per germline, CDR1 MNHEY and CDR2 SVGEGT. Written as DNA, the CDR3 is TGTGCCAGCAGTCGAACCTCTAGCGGGTACAATGCGCAGTTCTTC. It specifies CASSRTSSGYNAQFF.

V usage is TRBV12-3 or TRBV12-4 and J usage is TRBJ2-1; no reliable D call. The ends were cut back, 6 bases at V and 5 bases at J, with 11 bases in the middle. The CDR3 length is 13 residues. The CDR3 sequence: CASRSTQNNEQFF. CDR3 coding DNA: TGTGCCAGCAGATCGACTCAAAACAATGAGCAGTTCTTC.

This clonotype was counted once. This sequence joins TRBV7-2 and TRBJ1-1; 7 bases agree with TRBD1. The CDR3 sequence is 16 residues long. Germline CDR1 is SGHTA and CDR2 is FQGNSA. V lost 1 base and J lost 5; bases outside the gene matches: 10. CDR3 region: CASSLGGTGVGTEAFF. DNA for the CDR3: TGTGCCAGCAGCTTAGGGGGAACAGGGGTAGGAACTGAAGCTTTCTTT.

In this sample, this clonotype turned up a few times. CDR3 sequence reads: CASSLSRRASKETQYF. The CDR3 coding sequence is TGTGCCAGCAGCTTAAGTCGGAGGGCTTCCAAAGAGACCCAGTACTTC. This chain joins TRBV7-6 and TRBJ2-5; a weak D match, TRBD2 (6 bases). Trimming took 2 bases from V and 3 from J, leaving 16 bases between them. This CDR3 spans 16 amino acids. Germline V gene lookup returns CDR1 SGHVS and CDR2 FNYEAQ. The complete variable domain, with remaining parts taken from reference TRBV7-6 and TRBJ2-5, reads GAGVSQSPRYKVTKRGQDVALRCDPISGHVSLYWYRQALGQGPEFLTYFNYEAQQDKSGLPNDRFSAERPEGSISTLTIQRTEQRDSAMYRCASSLSRRASKETQYFGPGTRLLVL.

This chain links TRBV5-1 with TRBJ2-3, with 7 bases aligning to TRBD1. The CDR3 consists of 15 residues. Germline CDR1 is SGHRS and CDR2 is YFSETQ. With V trimmed by 6 bases and J by 1 base, 8 bases remained unmatched. The CDR3 DNA is TGCGCCAGCAAAGTCAGGGGGACCCGCACAGATACGCAGTATTTT. Protein product: CASKVRGTRTDTQYF.

V gene TRBV4-3 combines with J gene TRBJ2-7; 11 bases fit TRBD2. Germline loops: CDR1 LGHNA, CDR2 YSLEER. This CDR3 is built from 16 residues. The ends lost 0 bases at V and 5 bases at J; junction bases unmatched: 6. Written as DNA, the CDR3 is TGCGCCAGCAGCCAAGATAAGGCTAGCGGGAGGAACGAGCAGTACTTC. The encoded protein is CASSQDKASGRNEQYF.

The chain uses TRBV27 and TRBJ1-5, with a tentative D call TRBD1 (5 bases). V was trimmed by 0 bases and J by 4 bases, leaving 13 bases between them. The germline V gene has CDR1 MNHEY and CDR2 SMNVEV (reference sequence). The CDR3 has 16 amino acids. The CDR3 reads CASSLSIPGGNQPQHF. CDR3 DNA: TGTGCCAGCAGTTTATCGATACCGGGGGGGAATCAGCCCCAGCATTTT.

The gene calls are TRBV7-3 and TRBJ2-2; tentatively, D is TRBD2 (5 bases). CDR1 is SGHTA, CDR2 FQGTGA, per germline. The CDR3 totals 16 residues. The V gene lost 0 bases and the J gene lost 2 bases, with 10 bases spanning the gap. Written as DNA, the CDR3 is TGTGCCAGCAGCTTAACTGCGACTATCAACACCGGGGAGCTGTTTTTT. It is translated as CASSLTATINTGELFF.

The V gene is TRBV28, the J gene TRBJ2-7; weak D call: TRBD2 (6 bases). This CDR3 is 15 amino acids long. The V gene's germline CDR1 is MDHEN and CDR2 SYDVKM. V was trimmed by 7 bases and J by 0 bases, leaving 16 bases between them. The CDR3 protein is CASTGVTGGSYEQYF. In nucleotides, the CDR3 is TGTGCCAGCACGGGGGTGACTGGGGGCTCCTACGAGCAGTACTTC.

The rearrangement uses TRBV20-1 and TRBJ2-5; perhaps TRBD2 as D (6 bases). CDR3 length equals 14 residues. V lost 0 bases, J lost 1 base, and 9 bases lay in between. The V gene's germline CDR1 is DFQATT and CDR2 SNEGSKA (reference sequence). This CDR3 is CSARDSRGQETQYF. In DNA, the CDR3 is TGCAGTGCTAGAGATTCGCGGGGCCAAGAGACCCAGTACTTC.

The chain has TRBV27 and TRBJ2-4; 12 bases are shared with TRBD2. Germline-derived CDR1 and CDR2 are MNHEY and SMNVEV (reference sequence). The V segment lost 3 bases and the J segment 2 bases; nucleotides outside the gene matches: 2. This CDR3 has 16 residues. The CDR3 sequence: CASSFLAGGTKNIQYF. CDR3 DNA sequence: TGTGCCAGCAGTTTTCTAGCGGGGGGGACCAAAAACATTCAGTACTTC.

This sequence joins TRBV20-1 and TRBJ2-5, with D uncertain. Trimming removed 3 bases at V and 11 bases at J, with 13 bases between. The CDR3 has 11 residues. CDR1 is DFQATT and CDR2 is SNEGSKA in the germline V gene (reference sequence). This CDR3 is CSASPSNEQYF. CDR3 bases: TGCAGTGCTAGCCCCAGCAATGAGCAGTACTTC.

The chain carries TRBV29-1 and TRBJ2-6, with D possibly TRBD1 on 5 matching bases. This CDR3 spans 13 amino acids. Germline V CDR1 and CDR2: SQVTM, ANQGSEA. The V end lost 5 bases, the J end lost 2 bases, and 7 bases lay between the germline ends. CDR3 bases: TGCAGCGTTAGGACAACTGGGGCCAACGTCCTGACTTTC. It translates to CSVRTTGANVLTF.

J is TRBJ1-6 and V is TRBV20-1; unclear D gene. Trimming left V 2 bases short and J 0 bases short, with 5 bases between. This CDR3 is built from 14 residues. Germline assignment: CDR1 DFQATT and CDR2 SNEGSKA (reference sequence). CDR3 loop: CSARFVSYNSPLHF. The CDR3 nucleotides are TGCAGTGCTAGATTTGTCTCCTATAATTCACCCCTCCACTTT.

V gene TRBV6-1 combines with J gene TRBJ2-1, with a weak D call TRBD1 (6 bases). The germline V and J ends were trimmed by 5 bases and 2 bases, with 10 bases remaining between them. Germline CDR1 MNHNS, CDR2 SASEGT. The CDR3 spans 14 residues. The CDR3 coding sequence is TGTGCCAGCAGTAGGACAGAAGCCTACAATGAGCAGTTCTTC. Protein sequence: CASSRTEAYNEQFF.

The CDR3 spells CASSKGGQGIGEQFF. The CDR3 bases are TGTGCCAGCAGCAAGGGGGGACAGGGGATCGGTGAGCAGTTCTTC. The chain uses TRBV7-9 and TRBJ2-1, with 10 bases that match TRBD1. The CDR3 is 15 amino acids. Trimming at V came to 5 bases and at J to 9 bases, leaving 10 bases not matched to a gene. Germline CDR1 SEHNR, CDR2 FQNEAQ (reference sequence).